Below are 13 T cell receptor beta chains sequenced from a single sample in a study of CD4+ T cells in melanoma. Sequencing used immunoSEQ multiplex PCR; TCRdb keeps in-frame clones, though not all of them. The repertoire holds thousands of clones, with approximately 66% as singletons. Sequencing used cells from a culture (not recorded whether cultured in vitro). These receptors all come from a human donor with melanoma.

This clone has just a few counts. The chain has TRBV7-2 and TRBJ2-7; 7 bases map to TRBD1. Germline V gene sequence: CDR1 SGHTA, CDR2 FQGNSA. The CDR3 contains 14 residues. V shed 4 bases, J shed 3 bases, and the junction held 6 bases outside the gene matches. Written as DNA, the CDR3 is TGTGCCAGCAGCTGGGACAGTATATACTACGAGCAGTACTTC. Translating it yields CASSWDSIYYEQYF. The whole variable domain, filled in from reference TRBV7-2 and TRBJ2-7, reads GAGVSQSPSNKVTEKGKDVELRCDPISGHTALYWYRQSLGQGLEFLIYFQGNSAPDKSGLPSDRFSAERTGGSVSTLTIQRTQQEDSAVYLCASSWDSIYYEQYFGPGTRLTVT.

This clone rates as medium-sized. The chain carries TRBV28 and TRBJ2-3; the match to TRBD2 covers 14 bases. The CDR3 consists of 17 residues. Germline CDR1 is MDHEN and CDR2 is SYDVKM. V lost 2 bases and J lost 10; bases outside the gene matches: 11. Here the CDR3 reads CASSLPTSGGESNAQYF. The CDR3 DNA is TGTGCCAGCAGTTTACCGACTAGCGGGGGGGAGTCGAACGCGCAGTATTTT.

By proportion, this clone is medium-sized (0.01 to 0.1%). The chain uses TRBV11-2 and TRBJ2-7; either TRBD1 or TRBD2 may supply D (5 bases each). There are 14 residues in the CDR3. Trimming pared 0 bases from V and 7 bases from J, leaving 13 bases between. CDR1 is SGHAT and CDR2 is FQNNGV in the germline V gene. The chain's CDR3 is CASSLESGTSEQYF. CDR3 nucleotides: TGTGCCAGCAGCTTAGAGTCCGGGACCTCGGAGCAGTACTTC.

The gene calls are TRBV6-5 and TRBJ1-2, with a possible D match to TRBD1 (5 bases). CDR3 size: 16 residues. V lost 1 base, J lost 4 bases, and 16 bases lay in between. CDR1 is MNHEY, CDR2 SVGAGI, per germline. Here the CDR3 reads CASSYWDHEGGYGYTF. The CDR3 DNA is TGTGCCAGCAGTTACTGGGACCATGAAGGAGGCTATGGCTACACCTTC.

V is TRBV5-6 and J is TRBJ1-1, with D tentatively TRBD1 (5 bases). Trimming stripped 0 bases from V and 5 bases from J, with 11 bases between. Germline V lookup: CDR1 SGHDT, CDR2 YYEEEE. The CDR3 extends over 14 amino acids. CDR3: CASSLAGLQTEAFF. The CDR3 region has the DNA TGTGCCAGCAGCTTGGCAGGGCTTCAAACTGAAGCTTTCTTT. The full variable domain, with the rest looked up from reference TRBV5-6 and TRBJ1-1, is DAGVTQSPTHLIKTRGQQVTLRCSPKSGHDTVSWYQQALGQGPQFIFQYYEEEERQRGNFPDRFSGHQFPNYSSELNVNALLLGDSALYLCASSLAGLQTEAFFGQGTRLTVV.

The V gene is TRBV7-9, the J gene TRBJ1-2; 7 bases are a match to TRBD1. The V gene's germline CDR1 is SEHNR and CDR2 FQNEAQ (reference sequence). The CDR3 is 17 amino acids. J lost 1 base, V lost 5 bases, and 13 bases had no gene match. The CDR3 DNA sequence: TGTGCCAGCAGCCCCCGGGACAGCCTATTCGATAACTATGGCTACACCTTC. As protein: CASSPRDSLFDNYGYTF.

The V and J genes are TRBV7-2 and TRBJ1-2; no clear D. The CDR3 has 14 amino acids. CDR1 and CDR2 (germline): SGHTA, FQGNSA. Trimming cost V 0 bases and J 0 bases, with 5 bases left between them. This CDR3 is CASSLALANYGYTF. CDR3 in DNA: TGTGCCAGCAGCTTAGCGCTGGCTAACTATGGCTACACCTTC. Drawing the rest from reference TRBV7-2 and TRBJ1-2, the complete variable domain is GAGVSQSPSNKVTEKGKDVELRCDPISGHTALYWYRQSLGQGLEFLIYFQGNSAPDKSGLPSDRFSAERTGGSVSTLTIQRTQQEDSAVYLCASSLALANYGYTFGSGTRLTVV.

The chain has TRBV10-3 and TRBJ1-4; D remains ambiguous. In germline, CDR1 is ENHRY, CDR2 SYGVKD. Trimming shortened V by 10 bases and J by 2 bases, and 11 bases separated the two germline ends. This CDR3 contains 13 residues. This CDR3 reads CATAGGTNEKLFF. CDR3 DNA sequence: TGTGCCACCGCGGGAGGGACTAATGAAAAACTGTTTTTT.

This chain links TRBV6-5 with TRBJ2-2; 12 positions agree with TRBD2. This CDR3 spans 15 amino acids. V lost 6 bases to trimming and J lost 7 bases; unmatched junction nucleotides: 6. Germline CDR1 and CDR2: MNHEY and SVGAGI. The DNA for the CDR3 is TGTGCCAGCAGACTCACTAGCGGGGGGATCGGGGAGCTGTTTTTT. It is translated as CASRLTSGGIGELFF.

The chain links TRBV28 to TRBJ2-7; D is ambiguous. CDR3 size: 11 residues. Germline lookup yields CDR1 MDHEN and CDR2 SYDVKM. V shed 2 bases and J shed 5 bases, with 4 bases lying between them. The CDR3 nucleotides are TGTGCCAGCAGTTTAACGGACGAGCAGTACTTC. Translation gives CASSLTDEQYF.

The CDR3 nucleotides are TGTGCCAGCAAAGAAAATACAGGAGTCCGTCGAGGCTACACCTTC. Protein: CASKENTGVRRGYTF. The chain combines TRBV2 with TRBJ1-2; TRBD1 is a possible D gene (5 bases). Trimming cost V 7 bases and J 8 bases, with 23 bases left between them. This CDR3 has 15 residues. The germline V gene has CDR1 SNHLY and CDR2 FYNNEI.

The chain employs TRBV20-1 and TRBJ2-1, with D unclear. Germline V gene data show CDR1 as DFQATT and CDR2 as SNEGSKA (reference sequence). V lost 3 bases to trimming and J lost 5 bases, with 5 bases between them. The length of the CDR3 is 11 residues. The CDR3 DNA reads TGCAGTGCTAGGGGGAACAATGAGCAGTTCTTC. Translating gives CSARGNNEQFF.

This clone qualifies as medium-sized. J is TRBJ1-1 and V is TRBV7-9; unclear D gene. This CDR3 has 17 residues. Per germline, CDR1 SEHNR and CDR2 FQNEAQ (reference sequence). Trimming removed 1 base at V and 3 bases at J, with 18 bases between. The CDR3 DNA sequence: TGTGCCAGCAGCTTAGGGATCGGAGGAGTAGGGTACACTGAAGCTTTCTTT. Translating gives CASSLGIGGVGYTEAFF.